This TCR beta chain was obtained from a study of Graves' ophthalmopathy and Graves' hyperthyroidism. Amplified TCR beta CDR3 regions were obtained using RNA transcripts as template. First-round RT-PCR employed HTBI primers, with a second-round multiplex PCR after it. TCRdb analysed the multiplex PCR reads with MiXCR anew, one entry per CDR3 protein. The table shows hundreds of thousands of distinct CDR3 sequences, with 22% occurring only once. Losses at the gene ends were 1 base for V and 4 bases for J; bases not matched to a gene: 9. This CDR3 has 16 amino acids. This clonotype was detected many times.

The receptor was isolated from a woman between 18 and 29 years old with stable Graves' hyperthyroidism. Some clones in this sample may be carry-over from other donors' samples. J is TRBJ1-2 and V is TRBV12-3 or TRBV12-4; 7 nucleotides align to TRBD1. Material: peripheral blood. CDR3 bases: TGTGCCAGCAGTTTAGGGGGACAGTTCGCTGTCTATGGCTACACCTTC. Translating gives CASSLGGQFAVYGYTF.